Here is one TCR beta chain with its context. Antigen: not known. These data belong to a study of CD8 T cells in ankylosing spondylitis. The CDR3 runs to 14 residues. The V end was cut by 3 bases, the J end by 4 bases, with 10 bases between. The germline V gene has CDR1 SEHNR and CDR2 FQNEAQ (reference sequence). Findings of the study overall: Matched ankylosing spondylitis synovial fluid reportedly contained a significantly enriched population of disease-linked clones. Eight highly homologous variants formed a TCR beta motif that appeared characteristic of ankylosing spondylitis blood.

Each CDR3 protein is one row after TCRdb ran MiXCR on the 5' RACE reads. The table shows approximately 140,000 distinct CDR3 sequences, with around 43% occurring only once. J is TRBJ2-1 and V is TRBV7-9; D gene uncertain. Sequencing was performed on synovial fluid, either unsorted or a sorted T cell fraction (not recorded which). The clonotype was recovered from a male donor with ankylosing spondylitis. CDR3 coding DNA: TGTGCCAGCAGCTTCTCAGACCGGTACAATGAGCAGTTCTTC. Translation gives CASSFSDRYNEQFF.